This TCR beta chain appears in the sequencing data of a study of beta chain features in type 1 diabetes. About the research overall: When patients were set against healthy donors, age, gender and cell yields were similar.

CD4+ naive, central memory, regulatory and stem cell-like memory cells were sorted via CD45RO/CCR7/CD25/CD127/CD95/CD27. The CDR3 length is 14 residues. V was clipped by 7 bases and J by 5 bases; unmatched bases: 11. Looked up from germline, CDR1 is GTSNPN and CDR2 is SVGIG (reference sequence). The sample holds a few counts of this clone. Expressed TCRB transcripts were sequenced after all isolated RNA was converted to cDNA. The repertoire was sequenced with immunoSEQ multiplex PCR; TCRdb's copy has only in-frame clones and lacks some. Of about 330,000 clones listed, roughly 9.6% are singletons. The chain is built from TRBV30 and TRBJ2-1; 7 positions match TRBD2. This TCR derives from a woman aged 25 to 39 in good health. The sequencing sample was made of naive CD4+ T cells from blood. The CDR3 region is CASSRLAWDNEQFF. The CDR3 DNA sequence: TGTGCCTCAAGTCGACTAGCATGGGACAATGAGCAGTTCTTC.